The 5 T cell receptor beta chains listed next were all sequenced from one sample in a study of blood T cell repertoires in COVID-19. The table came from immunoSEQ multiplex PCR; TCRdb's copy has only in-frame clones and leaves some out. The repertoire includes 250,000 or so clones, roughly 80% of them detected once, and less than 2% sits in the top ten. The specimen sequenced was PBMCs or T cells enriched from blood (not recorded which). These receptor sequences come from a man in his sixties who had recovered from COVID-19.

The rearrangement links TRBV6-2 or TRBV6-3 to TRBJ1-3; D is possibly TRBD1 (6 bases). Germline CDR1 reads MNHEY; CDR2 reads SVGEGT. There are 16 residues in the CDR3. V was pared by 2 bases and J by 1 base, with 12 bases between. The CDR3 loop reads CASSYPTGQSGNTIYF. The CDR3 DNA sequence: TGTGCCAGCAGTTACCCAACAGGACAGTCTGGAAACACCATATATTTT.

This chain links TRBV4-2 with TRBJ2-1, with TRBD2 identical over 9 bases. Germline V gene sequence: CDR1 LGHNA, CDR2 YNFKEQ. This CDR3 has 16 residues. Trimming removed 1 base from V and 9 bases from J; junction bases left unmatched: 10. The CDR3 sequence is CASSQVPTSGGFEQFF. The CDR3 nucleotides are TGTGCCAGCAGCCAAGTCCCGACTAGCGGAGGTTTTGAGCAGTTCTTC.

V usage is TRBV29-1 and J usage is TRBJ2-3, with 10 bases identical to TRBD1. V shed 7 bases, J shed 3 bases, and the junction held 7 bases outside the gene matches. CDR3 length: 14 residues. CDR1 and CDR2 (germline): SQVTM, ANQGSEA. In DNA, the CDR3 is TGCAGCGCTTGGGACAGGGGTGAAACAGATACGCAGTATTTT. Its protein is CSAWDRGETDTQYF.

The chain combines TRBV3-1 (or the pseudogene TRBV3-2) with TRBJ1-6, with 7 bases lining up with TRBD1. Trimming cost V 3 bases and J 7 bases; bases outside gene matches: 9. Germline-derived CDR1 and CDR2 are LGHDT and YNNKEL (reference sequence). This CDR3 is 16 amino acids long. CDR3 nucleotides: TGTGCCAGCAGCCACCACTCGACAGGGCCAAATTCACCCCTCCACTTT. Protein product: CASSHHSTGPNSPLHF.

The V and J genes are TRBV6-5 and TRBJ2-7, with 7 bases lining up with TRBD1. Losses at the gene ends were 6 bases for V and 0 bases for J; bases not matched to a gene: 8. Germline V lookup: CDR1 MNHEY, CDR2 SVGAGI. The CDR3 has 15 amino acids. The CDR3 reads CASRHGQVRSYEQYF. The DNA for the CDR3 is TGTGCCAGCAGACACGGACAGGTTCGCTCCTACGAGCAGTACTTC.